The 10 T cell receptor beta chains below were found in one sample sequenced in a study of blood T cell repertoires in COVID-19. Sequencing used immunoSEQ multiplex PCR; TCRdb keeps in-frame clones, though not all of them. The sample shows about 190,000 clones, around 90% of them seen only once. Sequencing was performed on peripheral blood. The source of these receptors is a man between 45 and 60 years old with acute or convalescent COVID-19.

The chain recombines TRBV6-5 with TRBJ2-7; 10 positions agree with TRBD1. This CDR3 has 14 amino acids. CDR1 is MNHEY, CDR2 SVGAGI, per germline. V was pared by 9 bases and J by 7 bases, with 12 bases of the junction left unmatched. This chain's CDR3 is CASRMGTGAREQYF. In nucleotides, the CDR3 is TGTGCCAGTAGGATGGGGACAGGGGCTCGGGAGCAGTACTTC.

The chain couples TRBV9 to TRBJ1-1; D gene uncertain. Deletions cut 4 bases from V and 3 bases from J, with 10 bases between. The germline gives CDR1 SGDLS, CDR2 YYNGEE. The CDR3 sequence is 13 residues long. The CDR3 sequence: CASSPLDYTEAFF. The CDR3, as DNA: TGTGCCAGCAGCCCCCTAGACTACACTGAAGCTTTCTTT. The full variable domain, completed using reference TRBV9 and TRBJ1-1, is DSGVTQTPKHLITATGQRVTLRCSPRSGDLSVYWYQQSLDQGLQFLIQYYNGEERAKGNILERFSAQQFPDLHSELNLSSLELGDSALYFCASSPLDYTEAFFGQGTRLTVV.

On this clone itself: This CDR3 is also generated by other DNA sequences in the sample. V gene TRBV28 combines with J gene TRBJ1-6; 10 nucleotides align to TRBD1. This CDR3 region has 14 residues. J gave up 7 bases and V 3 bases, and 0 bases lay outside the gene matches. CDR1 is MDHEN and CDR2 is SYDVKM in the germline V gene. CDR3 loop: CASSLGQGNSPLHF. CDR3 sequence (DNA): TGTGCCAGCAGTTTGGGACAGGGGAATTCACCCCTCCACTTT. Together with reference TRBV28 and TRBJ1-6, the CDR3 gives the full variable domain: DVKVTQSSRYLVKRTGEKVFLECVQDMDHENMFWYRQDPGLGLRLIYFSYDVKMKEKGDIPEGYSVSREKKERFSLILESASTNQTSMYLCASSLGQGNSPLHFGNGTRLTVT.

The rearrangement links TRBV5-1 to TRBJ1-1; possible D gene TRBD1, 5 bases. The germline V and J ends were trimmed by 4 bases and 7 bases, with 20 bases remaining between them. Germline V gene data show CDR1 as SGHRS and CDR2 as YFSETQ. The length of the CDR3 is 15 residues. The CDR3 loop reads CASSNPLGGGFEAFF. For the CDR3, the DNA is TGCGCCAGCAGCAACCCCCTAGGTGGGGGGTTTGAAGCTTTCTTT.

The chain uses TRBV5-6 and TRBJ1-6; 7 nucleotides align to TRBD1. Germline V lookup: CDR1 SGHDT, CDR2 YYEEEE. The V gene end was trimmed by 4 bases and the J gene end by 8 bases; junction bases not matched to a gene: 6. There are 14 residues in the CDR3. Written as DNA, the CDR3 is TGTGCCAGCAGCCCGGGACAGACCTATTCACCCCTCCACTTT. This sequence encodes CASSPGQTYSPLHF. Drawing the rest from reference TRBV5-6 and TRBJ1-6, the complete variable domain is DAGVTQSPTHLIKTRGQQVTLRCSPKSGHDTVSWYQQALGQGPQFIFQYYEEEERQRGNFPDRFSGHQFPNYSSELNVNALLLGDSALYLCASSPGQTYSPLHFGNGTRLTVT.

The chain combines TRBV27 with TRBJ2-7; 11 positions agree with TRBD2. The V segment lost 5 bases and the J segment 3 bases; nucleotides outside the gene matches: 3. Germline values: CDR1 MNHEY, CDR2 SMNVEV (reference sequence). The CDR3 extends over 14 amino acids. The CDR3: CASSVTSGGYEQYF. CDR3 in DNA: TGTGCCAGCAGTGTAACTAGCGGGGGCTACGAGCAGTACTTC.

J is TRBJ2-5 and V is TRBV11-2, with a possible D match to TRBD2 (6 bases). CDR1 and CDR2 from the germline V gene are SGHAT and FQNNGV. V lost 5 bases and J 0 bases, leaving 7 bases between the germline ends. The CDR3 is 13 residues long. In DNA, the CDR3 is TGTGCCAGCAGCCGGGACTACCAAGAGACCCAGTACTTC. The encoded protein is CASSRDYQETQYF.

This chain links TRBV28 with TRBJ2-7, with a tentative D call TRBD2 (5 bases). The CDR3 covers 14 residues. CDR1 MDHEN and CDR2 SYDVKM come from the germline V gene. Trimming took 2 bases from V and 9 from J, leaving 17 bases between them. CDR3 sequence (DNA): TGTGCCAGCAGTTTAGGGCTAGCCGGTGGCGCGCAGTACTTC. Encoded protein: CASSLGLAGGAQYF.

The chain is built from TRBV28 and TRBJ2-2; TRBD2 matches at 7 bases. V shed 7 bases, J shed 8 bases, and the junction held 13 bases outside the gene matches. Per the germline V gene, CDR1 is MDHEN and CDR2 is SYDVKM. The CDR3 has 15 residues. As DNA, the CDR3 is TGTGCCAGCACCGTGGGCGGGAGAGGACCGGGGGAGCTGTTTTTT. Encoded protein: CASTVGGRGPGELFF.

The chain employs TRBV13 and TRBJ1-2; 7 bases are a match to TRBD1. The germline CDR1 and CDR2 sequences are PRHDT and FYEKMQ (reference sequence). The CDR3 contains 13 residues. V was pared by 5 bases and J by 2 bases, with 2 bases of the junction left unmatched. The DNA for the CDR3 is TGTGCCAGCAGCCTACAGGGGAACTATGGCTACACCTTC. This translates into CASSLQGNYGYTF.